The 26 T cell receptor beta chains below all came from one sample that was sequenced in a study of shared clonotypes between healthy human individuals. Sequencing was performed with immunoSEQ multiplex PCR; in TCRdb, only in-frame clones are kept and a portion is missing. This sample yields roughly 2.2 million clones, of which around 92% are seen a single time; about 0.41% belongs to the top ten. The sample taken for sequencing was naive CD4+ T cells from PBMCs. Regarding subset: CD45RA+ positively selected. These receptors originate from a man aged 18 to 29 in good health. Some clones in this sample may be carry-over from other donors' samples.

The chain couples TRBV9 to TRBJ2-3; D not resolved. The germline CDR1 and CDR2 sequences are SGDLS and YYNGEE. This CDR3 spans 12 amino acids. V was pared by 3 bases and J by 4 bases, with 6 bases between. The CDR3 here is CASSAGADTQYF. CDR3 in DNA: TGTGCCAGCAGCGCAGGAGCAGATACGCAGTATTTT.

The rearrangement joins TRBV5-5 to TRBJ2-6; TRBD1 matches 8 bases. V trimming: 0 bases; J trimming: 8 bases; junction bases outside the gene matches: 4. Germline values: CDR1 SGHKS, CDR2 YYEKEE (reference sequence). This CDR3 spans 15 amino acids. In DNA form, the CDR3 reads TGTGCCAGCAGCTTGGGGACAGGGAGGTCCAACGTCCTGACTTTC. The encoded protein is CASSLGTGRSNVLTF.

V and J are TRBV29-1 and TRBJ2-2; weak D call: TRBD1 (6 bases). Trimming left V 3 bases short and J 3 bases short, with 11 bases between. The germline CDR1 and CDR2 sequences are SQVTM and ANQGSEA. The CDR3 runs 14 residues. The CDR3, as DNA: TGCAGCGTTGACTCTGGACAGCACACCGGGGAGCTGTTTTTT. Its protein product is CSVDSGQHTGELFF.

The CDR3 sequence is CASSLREIQETQYF. The CDR3 DNA reads TGTGCCAGCAGCTTACGGGAGATCCAAGAGACCCAGTACTTC. V gene TRBV7-8 combines with J gene TRBJ2-5, with a possible D match to TRBD2 (6 bases). Deletions cut 2 bases from V and 1 base from J, with 8 bases between. This CDR3 is built from 14 residues. CDR1 and CDR2 (germline): SGHVS, FQNEAQ.

The gene calls are TRBV12-5 and TRBJ2-7; TRBD2 is a possible D gene (6 bases). Trimming took off 0 bases at V and 2 bases at J, with 8 bases between the two ends. CDR1 and CDR2 from the germline V gene are LGHNT and FRNRAP. The CDR3 contains 14 residues. CDR3 bases: TGTGCTAGTGGTTTGGTACGACTAGCCTACGAGCAGTACTTC. This sequence encodes CASGLVRLAYEQYF.

This chain connects TRBV9 to TRBJ2-3; TRBD2 matches at 14 bases. The CDR3 totals 20 residues. The germline gives CDR1 SGDLS, CDR2 YYNGEE. The junction had 14 bases not matched to a gene; V was cut back by 2 bases and J by 3 bases. CDR3 region: CASSVLGGLAGVRDTDTQYF. The CDR3 DNA reads TGTGCCAGCAGCGTCCTTGGGGGACTAGCGGGAGTTAGGGATACAGATACGCAGTATTTT.

This clone was seen just once. V and J are TRBV18 and TRBJ2-7; no firm D call. The CDR3 is 13 amino acids. The germline V and J ends were trimmed by 4 bases and 5 bases, with 12 bases remaining between them. Germline CDR1 KGHSH, CDR2 LQKENI. Here the CDR3 DNA reads TGTGCCAGCTCACAAGGACCGATCGACGAGCAGTACTTC. Protein: CASSQGPIDEQYF.

This clone was observed a single time. This chain connects TRBV10-3 to TRBJ1-4; D is unresolved. The CDR3 sequence is 15 residues long. Between the trimmed V and J ends, which lost 0 bases and 3 bases, there was a span of 8 bases. CDR1 and CDR2 (germline): ENHRY, SYGVKD. DNA for the CDR3: TGTGCCATCAGTGAGTCAGGCCCGCCTAATGAAAAACTGTTTTTT. Residues: CAISESGPPNEKLFF.

The chain joins TRBV7-9 to TRBJ1-2; 10 bases line up with TRBD1. The CDR3 runs 15 residues. V lost 4 bases to trimming and J lost 2 bases; unmatched junction nucleotides: 4. Germline CDR1 and CDR2: SEHNR and FQNEAQ (reference sequence). DNA for the CDR3: TGTGCCAGCAGCTCGGGACAGGGGTCCAACTATGGCTACACCTTC. Translated, it gives CASSSGQGSNYGYTF.

The genes are TRBV11-3 and TRBJ2-1; 7 bases agree with TRBD2. V shed 1 base and J 7 bases; nucleotides not matched to a gene: 10. Germline CDR1 is SGHNT and CDR2 is YENEEA. The CDR3 spans 16 residues. The CDR3, as DNA: TGTGCCAGCAGCTTAGGGTCAGCGGGAAGGTTGAATGAGCAGTTCTTC. Translated, it gives CASSLGSAGRLNEQFF.

This chain links TRBV30 with TRBJ1-6, with D unclear. V was pared by 2 bases and J by 7 bases, with 9 bases between. The CDR3 has 13 amino acids. Per the germline V gene, CDR1 is GTSNPN and CDR2 is SVGIG (reference sequence). Here the CDR3 reads CAWSITANSPLHF. DNA for the CDR3: TGTGCCTGGAGTATTACAGCAAATTCACCCCTCCACTTT.

This clone appeared once. Other DNA sequences in this specimen translate into the identical CDR3. This sequence joins TRBV6-5 and TRBJ1-2; possibly TRBD1 for D (5 bases). The germline gives CDR1 MNHEY, CDR2 SVGAGI. The V gene lost 0 bases and the J gene lost 3 bases, with 8 bases spanning the gap. The CDR3 is 14 amino acids. This CDR3 is CASSYSGGHYGYTF. The CDR3 DNA follows: TGTGCCAGCAGTTACTCGGGGGGACACTATGGCTACACCTTC.

CDR3 bases: TGTGCCAGCCGGGCCATAGCCAAAAACATTCAGTACTTC. This translates into CASRAIAKNIQYF. This chain links TRBV6-9 with TRBJ2-4; D is undetermined. Trimming stripped 8 bases from V and 0 bases from J, with 8 bases between. Germline loops: CDR1 MNHGY, CDR2 SVAAGI. The CDR3 has 13 residues.

V and J are TRBV19 and TRBJ2-7, with D maybe TRBD2 (6 bases). Germline values: CDR1 LNHDA, CDR2 SQIVND (reference sequence). V gave up 4 bases and J gave up 1 base, with 11 bases separating them. The length of the CDR3 is 14 residues. The CDR3 coding sequence is TGTGCCAGTAGTAGGAGGGGTCTATCCTACGAGCAGTACTTC. This codes for CASSRRGLSYEQYF.

The gene calls are TRBV5-4 and TRBJ1-1; D is unclear. Germline CDR1 reads SGHNT; CDR2 reads YYREEE (reference sequence). The CDR3 extends over 11 amino acids. The germline V and J ends were trimmed by 3 bases and 3 bases, with 3 bases remaining between them. CDR3 coding DNA: TGTGCCAGCAGCTATTACACTGAAGCTTTCTTT. Translation: CASSYYTEAFF.

The chain employs TRBV4-1 and TRBJ1-1; TRBD1 aligns across 9 bases. The CDR3 loop spans 20 amino acids. Per germline, CDR1 MGHRA and CDR2 YSYEKL. The J segment lost 4 bases and the V segment lost 4 bases, leaving 22 bases of the junction unmatched. The CDR3 here is CASSPDSGTGTGIIGTEAFF. The CDR3 nucleotides read TGCGCCAGCAGCCCCGACTCTGGGACCGGGACAGGGATCATTGGCACTGAAGCTTTCTTT.

The V gene is TRBV11-2, the J gene TRBJ2-1; 8 bases are a match to TRBD2. This CDR3 spans 15 amino acids. Germline assignment: CDR1 SGHAT and CDR2 FQNNGV. The junction had 7 bases not matched to a gene; V was cut back by 5 bases and J by 4 bases. In DNA, the CDR3 is TGTGCCAGCAGCCCCCGCGCGGGAGGATACAATGAGCAGTTCTTC. Protein sequence: CASSPRAGGYNEQFF.

The rearrangement uses TRBV15 and TRBJ1-5; D is uncertain. Germline CDR1 LNHNV, CDR2 YYDKDF (reference sequence). The CDR3 loop spans 13 amino acids. Trimming pared 1 base from V and 9 bases from J, leaving 10 bases between. CDR3 amino acids: CATSRVGVGPQHF. The DNA of the CDR3 is TGTGCCACCAGCAGAGTTGGGGTAGGGCCCCAGCATTTT.

The chain recombines TRBV2 with TRBJ1-5; 8 bases line up with TRBD1. Per the germline V gene, CDR1 is SNHLY and CDR2 is FYNNEI. Germline trimming cut 5 bases from V and 6 bases from J; bases unmatched to any gene: 6. This CDR3 contains 14 residues. CDR3 sequence reads: CASSTDRGGQPQHF. Here the CDR3 DNA reads TGTGCCAGCAGTACCGACAGGGGAGGTCAGCCCCAGCATTTT.

This sequence joins TRBV5-1 and TRBJ2-5, with TRBD1 as a possible D gene (6 bases). V lost 6 bases, J lost 1 base, and 13 bases lay in between. Per the germline V gene, CDR1 is SGHRS and CDR2 is YFSETQ. The CDR3 totals 14 residues. CDR3 sequence: CASTNGQTQETQYF. The CDR3 coding sequence is TGCGCCAGCACCAACGGACAGACCCAAGAGACCCAGTACTTC.

The gene calls are TRBV18 and TRBJ2-2; D tentatively reads TRBD1 or TRBD2 (5 bases each). The CDR3 spans 14 residues. Looked up from germline, CDR1 is KGHSH and CDR2 is LQKENI. Trimming cost V 8 bases and J 2 bases, with 12 bases left between them. For the CDR3, the DNA is TGTGCCAGCCGCCCGGGGCTAAACACCGGGGAGCTGTTTTTT. It encodes CASRPGLNTGELFF. Drawing the rest from reference TRBV18 and TRBJ2-2, the complete variable domain is NAGVMQNPRHLVRRRGQEARLRCSPMKGHSHVYWYRQLPEEGLKFMVYLQKENIIDESGMPKERFSAEFPKEGPSILRIQQVVRGDSAAYFCASRPGLNTGELFFGEGSRLTVL.

This chain uses TRBV25-1 with TRBJ1-1; 8 bases are a match to TRBD1. The CDR3 loop spans 14 amino acids. V gave up 6 bases and J gave up 1 base; unmatched junction bases: 4. Per germline, CDR1 MGHDK and CDR2 SYGVNS. This CDR3 is CASRGDRRNTEAFF. CDR3 DNA sequence: TGTGCCAGCAGGGGGGACAGGAGGAACACTGAAGCTTTCTTT.

The chain uses TRBV11-2 and TRBJ1-5; TRBD1 agrees at 8 bases. CDR1 is SGHAT, CDR2 FQNNGV, per germline. The CDR3 covers 14 residues. V gave up 4 bases and J gave up 4 bases; unmatched junction bases: 3. Here the CDR3 reads CASSSQGANQPQHF. CDR3 in DNA: TGTGCCAGCAGCTCTCAGGGGGCTAATCAGCCCCAGCATTTT.

The rearrangement joins TRBV28 to TRBJ2-1; 10 bases are shared with TRBD1. CDR1 is MDHEN, CDR2 SYDVKM, per germline. With V trimmed by 3 bases and J by 6 bases, 5 bases remained unmatched. This CDR3 comprises 15 residues. CDR3 coding DNA: TGTGCCAGCAGTTTTGGACAGGGGGGGGTCAATGAGCAGTTCTTC. Its protein product is CASSFGQGGVNEQFF.

The chain is built from TRBV9 and TRBJ2-5; D gene unclear. The closer fit of TRBJ2-7 to the DNA end suggests the J call may be wrong. CDR3 length equals 12 residues. The germline V gene has CDR1 SGDLS and CDR2 YYNGEE. CDR3 region: CASSGNTYEQYF. In DNA form, the CDR3 reads TGTGCCAGCAGTGGCAACACGTACGAGCAGTACTTC.

The J gene is TRBJ2-7, the V gene TRBV4-1; tentatively, D is TRBD1 (5 bases). Germline CDR1 and CDR2: MGHRA and YSYEKL. Trimming took off 6 bases at V and 0 bases at J, with 12 bases between the two ends. This CDR3 has 14 amino acids. DNA for the CDR3: TGCGCCAGCAGTCCCGACAGCCGCTCCTACGAGCAGTACTTC. Residues: CASSPDSRSYEQYF.